The 16 T cell receptor beta chains reported below all come from one sample, sequenced in a study of T-cell memory formation after mild COVID-19. MiXCR, run by TCRdb on the 5' RACE reads, gives a single entry per CDR3 protein. The sample records approximately 260,000 distinct CDR3 sequences, around 15% being singletons. Sequenced sample: PBMCs or a T cell subset sorted from them (not recorded which). Receptors originate from a young man who had mild COVID-19 (a few samples of this study predate the infection). Cell type and time point are not known.

The chain employs TRBV7-2 and TRBJ2-5; TRBD1 matches 8 bases. Germline V gene lookup returns CDR1 SGHTA and CDR2 FQGNSA. This CDR3 region has 15 residues. Trimming took 2 bases from V and 5 from J; bases not matched to a gene: 7. The CDR3 spells CASSLFQGATETQYF. The DNA for the CDR3 is TGTGCCAGCAGCTTATTTCAGGGGGCGACGGAGACCCAGTACTTC. The full variable domain, its missing parts supplied by reference TRBV7-2 and TRBJ2-5, is GAGVSQSPSNKVTEKGKDVELRCDPISGHTALYWYRQSLGQGLEFLIYFQGNSAPDKSGLPSDRFSAERTGGSVSTLTIQRTQQEDSAVYLCASSLFQGATETQYFGPGTRLLVL.

The genes are TRBV5-6 and TRBJ2-1; perhaps TRBD2 as D (6 bases). Germline CDR1 and CDR2: SGHDT and YYEEEE. The CDR3 covers 12 residues. The V end was cut by 6 bases, the J end by 5 bases, with 9 bases between. The CDR3 region is CASKWGDNEQFF. CDR3 bases: TGTGCCAGCAAGTGGGGGGACAATGAGCAGTTCTTC.

This clonotype was detected only a few times. The chain recombines TRBV12-3 or TRBV12-4 with TRBJ1-1; D is unresolved. V was pared by 3 bases and J by 0 bases, with 23 bases between. The length of the CDR3 is 19 residues. CDR3 sequence reads: CASSFSGRPSVFMNTEAFF. The CDR3 DNA reads TGTGCCAGCAGTTTCAGCGGCCGTCCTTCAGTATTCATGAACACTGAAGCTTTCTTT.

The sample holds one count of this clonotype. Here the CDR3 DNA reads TGTGCCAGCAGTACCGGGGGGGGTTACAATGAGCAGTTCTTC. Residues: CASSTGGGYNEQFF. The V call is TRBV9, the J call TRBJ2-1; the match to TRBD2 covers 8 bases. V trimming: 5 bases; J trimming: 4 bases; junction bases outside the gene matches: 5. The CDR3 spans 14 residues. Per the germline V gene, CDR1 is SGDLS and CDR2 is YYNGEE.

The chain recombines TRBV18 with TRBJ1-4; D possibly corresponds to TRBD1 (5 bases). Per germline, CDR1 KGHSH and CDR2 LQKENI. Trimming left V 6 bases short and J 0 bases short, with 8 bases between. The length of the CDR3 is 14 residues. Here the CDR3 DNA reads TGTGCCAGCTCGCCAGGGACAACTAATGAAAAACTGTTTTTT. It codes for CASSPGTTNEKLFF.

The table lists this clonotype with a few counts. The V call is TRBV10-2, the J call TRBJ1-1; D uncertain. The germline V gene has CDR1 WSHSY and CDR2 SAAADI. This CDR3 is built from 14 residues. Trimming left V 6 bases short and J 0 bases short, with 11 bases between. The CDR3 nucleotides are TGCGCCAGCAGCCCTGTTTACATGAACACTGAAGCTTTCTTT. Translating gives CASSPVYMNTEAFF.

This chain connects TRBV6-1 to TRBJ1-5, with 9 bases identical to TRBD1. The length of the CDR3 is 17 residues. From germline, CDR1 is MNHNS and CDR2 SASEGT. Trimming cost V 2 bases and J 5 bases; bases outside gene matches: 10. The CDR3 protein is CASSESGGQGTYQPQHF. DNA for the CDR3: TGTGCCAGCAGTGAAAGCGGAGGACAGGGGACTTATCAGCCCCAGCATTTT.

For this clonotype: One junction end does not reproduce the germline sequence, and a read error may be involved. The rearrangement joins TRBV6-5 to TRBJ1-1; perhaps TRBD1 as D (5 bases). Germline CDR1 MNHEY, CDR2 SVGAGI. The CDR3 runs to 13 residues. The CDR3 sequence: CASSYGGSFEAYF. Written as DNA, the CDR3 is TGTGCCAGCAGTTACGGGGGGAGTTTTGAAGCTTACTTT.

This chain connects TRBV28 to TRBJ2-7; TRBD1 matches 11 bases. Germline V CDR1 and CDR2: MDHEN, SYDVKM. The length of the CDR3 is 13 residues. V shed 2 bases and J 11 bases; nucleotides not matched to a gene: 5. The CDR3 sequence: CASSLSGQGAEYV. Written as DNA, the CDR3 is TGTGCCAGCAGTTTAAGCGGACAGGGGGCCGAGTACGTC.

This sequence joins TRBV5-1 and TRBJ1-6, with a possible D match to TRBD1 (5 bases). The germline V and J ends were trimmed by 2 bases and 7 bases, with 16 bases remaining between them. Germline CDR1 and CDR2: SGHRS and YFSETQ. The CDR3 has 16 amino acids. The CDR3 DNA reads as TGCGCCAGCAGCTTATGGCCGGGGGATCGCAATTCACCCCTCCACTTT. This gives the protein CASSLWPGDRNSPLHF. Drawing the rest from reference TRBV5-1 and TRBJ1-6, the complete variable domain is KAGVTQTPRYLIKTRGQQVTLSCSPISGHRSVSWYQQTPGQGLQFLFEYFSETQRNKGNFPGRFSGRQFSNSRSEMNVSTLELGDSALYLCASSLWPGDRNSPLHFGNGTRLTVT.

This clonotype was observed many times. The chain couples TRBV20-1 to TRBJ1-2; D call uncertain. V lost 2 bases to trimming and J lost 0 bases, with 16 bases between them. In germline, CDR1 is DFQATT, CDR2 SNEGSKA (reference sequence). This CDR3 contains 16 residues. Written as DNA, the CDR3 is TGCAGTGCTAGACCCGGAAACAGACGAGCTAACTATGGCTACACCTTC. Protein: CSARPGNRRANYGYTF.

This chain connects TRBV9 to TRBJ2-2, with 9 positions matching TRBD1. CDR3 length: 16 amino acids. Unmatched junction bases numbered 3, after V lost 0 bases and J lost 3 bases. Germline lookup yields CDR1 SGDLS and CDR2 YYNGEE. The CDR3: CASSVATGGYTGELFF. The CDR3 DNA reads as TGTGCCAGCAGCGTAGCAACAGGGGGCTACACCGGGGAGCTGTTTTTT. The whole variable domain, filled in from reference TRBV9 and TRBJ2-2, reads DSGVTQTPKHLITATGQRVTLRCSPRSGDLSVYWYQQSLDQGLQFLIQYYNGEERAKGNILERFSAQQFPDLHSELNLSSLELGDSALYFCASSVATGGYTGELFFGEGSRLTVL.

The chain recombines TRBV12-3 or TRBV12-4 with TRBJ2-7, with no clear D. Trimming shortened V by 6 bases and J by 3 bases, and 6 bases separated the two germline ends. This CDR3 has 11 amino acids. CDR3 nucleotide sequence: TGTGCCAGCAGCCCTGACTACGAGCAGTACTTC. Translation: CASSPDYEQYF.

This clonotype was seen a few times. This chain connects TRBV4-3 to TRBJ2-1, with a weak D call TRBD2 (6 bases). The germline gives CDR1 LGHNA, CDR2 YSLEER. This CDR3 has 15 amino acids. Deletions cut 4 bases from V and 3 bases from J, with 13 bases between. DNA of the CDR3: TGCGCCAGCAGCCGCGGGGATCCGCTCTACAATGAGCAGTTCTTC. It encodes CASSRGDPLYNEQFF.

The chain uses TRBV9 and TRBJ2-3; 15 nucleotides line up with TRBD2. The V and J ends lost 3 bases and 4 bases, in that order; junction bases with no gene match: 15. In germline, CDR1 is SGDLS, CDR2 YYNGEE. The CDR3 consists of 20 residues. CDR3 sequence: CASSGSGTSGGPGSPDTQYF. CDR3 nucleotide sequence: TGTGCCAGCAGCGGGTCCGGGACTAGCGGGGGGCCTGGGTCCCCAGATACGCAGTATTTT.

The chain employs TRBV7-9 and TRBJ2-2, with D tentatively TRBD2 (6 bases). This CDR3 has 15 amino acids. Germline V lookup: CDR1 SEHNR, CDR2 FQNEAQ (reference sequence). Trimming pared 0 bases from V and 6 bases from J, leaving 11 bases between. The CDR3 sequence is CASSLASGGPGELFF. For the CDR3, the DNA is TGTGCCAGCAGCTTAGCTAGCGGAGGACCCGGGGAGCTGTTTTTT.